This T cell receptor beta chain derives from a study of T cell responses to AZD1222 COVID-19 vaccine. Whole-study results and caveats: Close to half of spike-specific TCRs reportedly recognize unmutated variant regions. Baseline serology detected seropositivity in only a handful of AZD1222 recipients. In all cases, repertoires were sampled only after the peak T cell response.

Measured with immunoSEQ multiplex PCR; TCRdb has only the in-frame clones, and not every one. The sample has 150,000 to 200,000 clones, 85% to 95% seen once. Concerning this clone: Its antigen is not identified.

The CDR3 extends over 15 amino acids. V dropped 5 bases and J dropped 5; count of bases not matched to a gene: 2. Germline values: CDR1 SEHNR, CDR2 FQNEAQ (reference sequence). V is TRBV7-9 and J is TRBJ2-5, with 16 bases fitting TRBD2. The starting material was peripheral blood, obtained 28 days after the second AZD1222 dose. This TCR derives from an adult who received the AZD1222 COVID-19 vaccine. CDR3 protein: CASSQGLAGGETQYF. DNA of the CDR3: TGTGCCAGCAGCCAGGGACTAGCGGGAGGGGAGACCCAGTACTTC.